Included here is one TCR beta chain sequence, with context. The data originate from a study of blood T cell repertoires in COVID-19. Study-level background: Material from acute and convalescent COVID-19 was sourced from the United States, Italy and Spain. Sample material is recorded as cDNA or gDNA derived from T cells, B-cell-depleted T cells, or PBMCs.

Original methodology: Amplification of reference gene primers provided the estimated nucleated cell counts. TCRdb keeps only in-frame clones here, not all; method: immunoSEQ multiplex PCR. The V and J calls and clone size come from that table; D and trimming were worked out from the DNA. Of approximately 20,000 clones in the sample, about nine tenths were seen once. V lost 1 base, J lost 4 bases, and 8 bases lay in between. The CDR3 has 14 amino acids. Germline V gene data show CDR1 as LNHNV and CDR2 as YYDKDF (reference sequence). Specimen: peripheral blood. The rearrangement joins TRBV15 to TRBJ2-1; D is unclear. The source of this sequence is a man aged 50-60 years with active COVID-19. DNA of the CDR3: TGTGCCACCAGCAGAGTTCTCAGGTACAATGAGCAGTTCTTC. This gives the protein CATSRVLRYNEQFF.